This TCR beta chain stems from a study of T cells in Graves' hyperthyroidism and ophthalmopathy (dated by TCRdb to the late 2010s). In terms of the full investigation: Peripheral blood was sampled at the time of initial diagnosis, prior to any treatment. A discovery cohort of around 98 patients, 43 with Graves' ophthalmopathy and roughly 59 with stable Graves' hyperthyroidism, was used to find distinguishing TCR V-J signatures. Prospective prediction of ophthalmopathy was tested in an independent validation cohort consisting of some 18 hyperthyroidism patients and around 16 patients who later progressed to ophthalmopathy. The approximately 95 discovery patients were divided at random into training and test sets in a 7:3 ratio. In addition, the study compared T-cell repertoires in thyroid tissue and in blood from six Graves' hyperthyroidism patients. Following sampling, methimazole starting at 30 mg daily was given to hyperthyroidism patients, and high-dose intravenous methylprednisolone was given to ophthalmopathy patients. The paper describes TCR Vbeta CDR3 sequencing of around 140 peripheral blood samples, made up of roughly 40 ophthalmopathy patients, around 73 hyperthyroidism patients and 17 progressor patients.

Results and caveats for the whole study, not just this receptor: During validation, the model predicted progression to ophthalmopathy a median of about 6.3 months ahead of onset, with almost 71% sensitivity and 72% to 85% specificity. Most expanded thyroid clonotypes (frequency above 0.001) were also detected in blood, a finding suggesting that blood repertoires may reflect thyroid immune responses. No statistical method was used to set the sample size in advance, and investigators knew the group allocation. Ophthalmopathy was separated from stable hyperthyroidism by a 13 V-J signature model, with about 88% sensitivity and about 81% specificity obtained in cross-validation and 80%/75% obtained in testing.

Amplification of TCR beta CDR3 regions was carried out from RNA transcripts. For the first round of RT-PCR on the TCR CDR3, the HTBI primer set was used together with the Qiagen OneStep RT-PCR kit. Libraries were constructed in a second round of multiplex PCR, after which size selection and purification were carried out. The libraries were sequenced on an Illumina HiSeq2000 using paired-end 100 bp reads. As for the authors' bioinformatics: SOAPnuke was used to process the raw data, throwing out any read that contained adapters or uncalled bases, had a mean Phred below 15, or lacked an exact constant-primer or identifier match. High-quality paired reads were merged using COPE v1.2.5, and each unique nucleotide sequence was defined as a clonotype. Clonotypes were aligned to IMGT TRBV, TRBD and TRBJ reference segments using MiTCR v1.1. The analysis included only V-J combinations with a frequency above 0.0001, which together covered more than 98% of the repertoires. A TCS score was defined as the ratio between F50 (clonal expansion) and ExV (chaos), using BLOSUM62-based TCRdist between CDR3 peptides within each V-J. Welch's t-statistics and random forest reduced roughly 530 V-J features to 10 to 15, which were used in a naive Bayes classifier (R e1071). The public reads were reprocessed in TCRdb via fastp at Q25 and MiXCR, keeping in-frame beta chains. Each entry merges the rows of one CDR3 protein and shows their most common DNA and genes. The V and J calls and clone size come from TCRdb's table, not from the authors' own analysis. Within this sample are some 440,000 distinct CDR3 sequences, with around 16% of them counted one time only. The ten largest clones take up roughly 14% of the sample.

Including the terminal cysteine and phenylalanine, the CDR3 comprises 16 residues. Left in the record is the CDR3 DNA by itself, 48 bases read in frame from the first base. Via the germline V gene, CDR1 is MNHEY and CDR2 SVGAGI. At the junction V is shortened by 4 bases and J by 2 bases, with 15 bases in between. A patient counted as having stable Graves' hyperthyroidism if no progression to ophthalmopathy occurred over 18 months of follow-up. The hyperthyroidism patients were between 18 and 65 years old and newly diagnosed, with a disease duration of less than 2 months. The study excluded patients with uncontrolled infections, other autoimmune diseases, pregnancy or lactation. Diagnoses relied on clinical symptoms, serum thyroxine and TRAb, thyroid ultrasound and orbital computed tomography. PBMCs were separated from roughly 10 ml of fresh peripheral blood using Ficoll-Paque density gradient centrifugation. Total RNA was extracted using Trizol reagent, and RNA quality was assessed on an Agilent 2100 Bioanalyzer.

A word on this clonotype: The antigen it binds to is not known. Base qualities were left out, and no much larger clone turns up one base away.

The TCR was taken from a woman under 30 with Graves' hyperthyroidism. Sequenced material: blood. This chain is built from TRBV6-5 and TRBJ1-3; TRBD1 might be the D gene, on 6 matching bases. CDR3 loop: CASSLGLTGTGNTIYF. The nucleotide sequence reads as follows: TGTGCCAGCAGTTTAGGGCTCACAGGGACTGGAAACACCATATATTTT.